The text below deals with one T cell receptor beta chain. Antigen unknown. The germline V gene encodes CDR1 SNHLY and CDR2 FYNNEI. V lost 7 bases, J lost 2 bases, and 8 bases stayed unmatched. The CDR3 spans 16 residues. The sample is drawn from a study of T cell responses to AZD1222 COVID-19 vaccine. Findings and limits, study-wide: Targets within unmutated variant regions were reportedly found for nearly half of spike-specific TCRs. Mapped onto spike, vaccine-associated CD4 TCRs spanned it and were dominant at 160-218 and 743-854. White British people made up most donors, females outnumbered males, and clonal diversity was possibly underestimated. Scientists sampled the repertoires only once the peak T cell response had passed.

Some clones are missing from TCRdb's copy, which holds only in-frame ones; the method was immunoSEQ multiplex PCR. Here the sample spans some 110,000 clones, 85% to 90% being singletons. Sample: peripheral blood, taken on day 0 of AZD1222 vaccination. The sequence came from an adult in good health. This chain connects TRBV2 to TRBJ2-2; 9 bases map to TRBD1. CDR3 region: CASIPGTGINTGELFF. As DNA, the CDR3 is TGTGCCAGCATCCCCGGGACAGGGATAAACACCGGGGAGCTGTTTTTT.